Listed below are T cell receptor beta chains from one sample, sequenced in a study of blood T cells in healthy people across ages. TCRdb called the 5' RACE reads again in MiXCR, with one record for every CDR3 protein. The table has roughly 700,000 distinct CDR3 sequences, approximately 49% seen once. Source material: blood. These receptors were collected from a woman between 55 and 75 years old in good health. The CDR3 runs from the conserved cysteine through the conserved F or W. The order of the fields is V gene, clone size, J gene, D gene, CDR3 protein, CDR3 DNA. The D gene is left open where the match is weak. Size is omitted from some rows. Given values are once, few, many or a class for expanded clones.

TRBV7-2,-,TRBJ2-4,TRBD2,CASKGSGRNEQYF,TGTGCCAGCAAGGGTAGCGGGAGGAATGAGCAGTACTTC
TRBV29-1,few,TRBJ1-2,-,CSVEEKGTRGNYGYTF,TGCAGCGTTGAAGAGAAGGGGACCAGGGGAAACTATGGCTACACCTTC
TRBV3-1,many,TRBJ2-7,TRBD2,CASSRGTSGSGYEQYF,TGTGCCAGCAGCCGAGGGACTAGCGGGAGCGGCTACGAGCAGTACTTC
TRBV12-3/TRBV12-4,-,TRBJ2-1,-,CASILQGGYNEQFF,TGTGCCAGCATCTTACAGGGGGGGTACAATGAGCAGTTCTTC
TRBV29-1,-,TRBJ2-1,-,CSVDNPQNEQFF,TGCAGCGTTGATAACCCGCAAAATGAGCAGTTCTTC
TRBV2,-,TRBJ1-6,-,CASSEALPGDSGNSPLHF,TGTGCCAGCAGTGAAGCGCTTCCCGGGGACTCCGGGAATTCACCCCTCCACTTT
TRBV5-1,few,TRBJ2-1,TRBD1,CASSSGTDIYNEQFF,TGCGCCAGCAGCTCCGGGACAGATATCTACAATGAGCAGTTCTTC
TRBV5-1,few,TRBJ2-7,-,CASSSGGVEQYF,TGCGCCAGCAGTTCCGGGGGCGTCGAGCAGTACTTC
TRBV4-3,-,TRBJ2-3,-,CASSQEMKGGTDTQYF,TGCGCCAGCAGCCAAGAAATGAAGGGCGGCACAGATACGCAGTATTTT
TRBV7-3,-,TRBJ2-4,-,CASSPPSDIQYF,TGTGCCAGCAGCCCCCCCTCGGACATTCAGTACTTC
TRBV18,few,TRBJ1-4,-,CASSRGPDLLNEKLFF,TGTGCCAGCTCAAGAGGTCCGGACCTGCTTAATGAAAAACTGTTTTTT
TRBV2,many,TRBJ1-2,-,CASSNGQSNYGYTF,TGTGCCAGCAGCAACGGACAGTCTAACTATGGCTACACCTTC
TRBV6-1,-,TRBJ1-4,-,CASSRTQTNEKLFF,TGTGCCAGCAGTCGCACCCAGACTAATGAAAAACTGTTTTTT
TRBV29-1,-,TRBJ2-3,-,CSVEGETGRRTDAQYF,TGCAGCGTTGAAGGAGAGACGGGCAGACGCACAGATGCGCAGTATTTT